This T cell receptor (beta chain) was identified in a study of identifying expanded T cells in peripheral blood. Study results and caveats: Technical replicates showed around 1.2 changed clones; about two weeks around 15; four weeks 19.

CDR1 is MNHNS and CDR2 is SASEGT in the germline V gene. CDR3 length: 11 residues. Profiled with immunoSEQ multiplex PCR; TCRdb holds only in-frame clones, not every one. The sample carries under 95,000 clones, about 88% recorded once. Details on this clone: The antigen is not known. Mismatch with germline at one junction end may stem from a read error.

This clonotype was sampled from a person between 18 and 75 years old in good health. Sequencing was done on a sample of blood. The V and J genes are TRBV6-1 and TRBJ1-1; D ambiguous. CDR3 sequence: CASSAGIERIF. CDR3 coding DNA: TGTGCCAGCAGTGCCGGAATCGAAAGGATCTTT.